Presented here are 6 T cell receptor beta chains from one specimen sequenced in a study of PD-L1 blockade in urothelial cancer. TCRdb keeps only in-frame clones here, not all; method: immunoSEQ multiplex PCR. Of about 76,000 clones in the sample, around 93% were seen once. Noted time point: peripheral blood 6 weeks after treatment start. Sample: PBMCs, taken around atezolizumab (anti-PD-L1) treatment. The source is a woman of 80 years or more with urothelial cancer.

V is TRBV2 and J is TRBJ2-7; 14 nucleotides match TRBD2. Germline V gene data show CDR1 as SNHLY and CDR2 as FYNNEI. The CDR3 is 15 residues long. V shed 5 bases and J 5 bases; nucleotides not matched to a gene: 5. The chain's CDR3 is CASSPGLAGAHEQYF. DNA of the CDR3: TGTGCCAGCAGTCCGGGACTAGCGGGAGCCCACGAGCAGTACTTC.

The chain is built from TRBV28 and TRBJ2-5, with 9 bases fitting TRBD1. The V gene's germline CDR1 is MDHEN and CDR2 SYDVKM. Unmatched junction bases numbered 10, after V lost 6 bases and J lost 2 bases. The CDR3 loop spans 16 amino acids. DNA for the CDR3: TGTGCCAGCAGGCCGAGCCCCGGGACAGGGCAAGAGACCCAGTACTTC. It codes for CASRPSPGTGQETQYF.

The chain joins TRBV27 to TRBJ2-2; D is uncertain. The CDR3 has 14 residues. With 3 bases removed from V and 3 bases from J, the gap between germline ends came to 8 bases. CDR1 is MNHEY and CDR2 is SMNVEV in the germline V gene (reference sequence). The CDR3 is CASSFLLDTGELFF. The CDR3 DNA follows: TGTGCCAGCAGTTTCTTACTGGACACCGGGGAGCTGTTTTTT.

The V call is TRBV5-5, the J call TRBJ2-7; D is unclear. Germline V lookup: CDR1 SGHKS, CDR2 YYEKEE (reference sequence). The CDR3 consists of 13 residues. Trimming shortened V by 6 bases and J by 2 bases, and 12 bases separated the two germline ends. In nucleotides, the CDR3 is TGTGCCAGCACCTTCCCTGGGCCCTACGAGCAGTACTTC. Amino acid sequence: CASTFPGPYEQYF.

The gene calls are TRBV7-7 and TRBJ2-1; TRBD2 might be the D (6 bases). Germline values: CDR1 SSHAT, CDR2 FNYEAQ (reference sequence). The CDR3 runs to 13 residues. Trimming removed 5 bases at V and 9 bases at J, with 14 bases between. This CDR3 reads CASSALLEGEQFF. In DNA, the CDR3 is TGTGCCAGCAGCGCATTACTGGAGGGTGAGCAGTTCTTC.

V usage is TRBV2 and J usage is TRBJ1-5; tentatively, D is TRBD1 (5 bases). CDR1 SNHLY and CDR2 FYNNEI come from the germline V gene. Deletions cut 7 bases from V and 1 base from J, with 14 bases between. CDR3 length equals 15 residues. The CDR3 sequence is CASTGGGGSNQPQHF. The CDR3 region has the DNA TGTGCCAGCACTGGGGGGGGAGGGAGCAATCAGCCCCAGCATTTT.